This is a list of T cell receptor beta chains from one sample in a study of blood T cells in healthy people across ages. A single record per CDR3 protein comes from TCRdb applying MiXCR to the 5' RACE reads. The data show roughly 800,000 distinct CDR3 sequences, more than 20% seen once. These data are also associated with another study on T cells of mothers and their children.

Sequencing was carried out using blood. The receptors stem from a boy between 10 and 17 years old in good health. The CDR3 runs from the conserved cysteine through the conserved F or W. The D gene is left open where the match is weak. Size values are once, few and many counts, or a class for expanded clones, and some rows have none.

>TRBV6-2/TRBV6-3|13|.|.|TRBJ1-1
CASSDPPNTEAFF
TGTGCCAGCAGCGATCCCCCGAACACTGAAGCTTTCTTT
>TRBV13|13|few|.|TRBJ2-1
CASSRSPGNEQFF
TGTGCCAGCAGCCGCTCCCCCGGGAATGAGCAGTTCTTC
>TRBV7-9|13|few|.|TRBJ1-6
CASSVGVNSPLHF
TGTGCCAGCAGCGTTGGGGTAAATTCACCCCTCCACTTT
>TRBV7-2|14|few|.|TRBJ1-1
CASSLGRANTEAFF
TGTGCCAGCAGCTTAGGTAGGGCGAACACTGAAGCTTTCTTT
>TRBV29-1|16|.|.|TRBJ2-1
CSVEDAGTPSYNEQFF
TGCAGCGTTGAAGATGCCGGGACACCTAGCTACAATGAGCAGTTCTTC
>TRBV5-1|14|few|TRBD2|TRBJ2-3
CASSWGLNTDTQYF
TGCGCCAGCAGCTGGGGACTAAACACAGATACGCAGTATTTT
>TRBV20-1|12|.|.|TRBJ2-1
CSVGGRTVEQFF
TGCAGTGTCGGGGGAAGGACCGTCGAGCAGTTCTTC
>TRBV7-2|13|few|.|TRBJ1-4
CAGGGGPNEKLFF
TGTGCCGGGGGCGGGGGACCTAATGAAAAACTGTTTTTT
>TRBV7-2|19|few|.|TRBJ2-4
CASSLGRVIEAGTLYIQYF
TGTGCCAGCAGCTTAGGCAGGGTAATAGAAGCGGGTACTTTGTACATTCAGTACTTC
>TRBV7-9|16|few|TRBD2|TRBJ2-3
CASSFGSGRSTDTQYF
TGTGCCAGCAGCTTTGGGAGCGGGAGATCAACAGATACGCAGTATTTT
>TRBV27|14|.|TRBD1|TRBJ1-1
CASSLTGEKTEAFF
TGTGCCAGCAGTTTGACAGGGGAGAAGACTGAAGCTTTCTTT
>TRBV28|15|few|.|TRBJ2-7
CASIKDAGSSYEQYF
TGTGCCAGCATCAAAGACGCAGGGAGCTCCTACGAGCAGTACTTC
>TRBV11-2|17|few|TRBD2|TRBJ2-5
CASSTRTSGIGGETQYF
TGTGCCAGCAGCACCCGGACTAGCGGGATTGGTGGAGAGACCCAGTACTTC
>TRBV5-1|15|few|.|TRBJ1-5
CASSLEGVGAQPQHF
TGCGCCAGCAGCTTGGAGGGAGTTGGGGCTCAGCCCCAGCATTTT
>TRBV5-1|16|.|TRBD1|TRBJ2-7
CASSLKAGQGSYEQYF
TGCGCCAGCAGCTTAAAAGCGGGACAGGGGTCCTACGAGCAGTACTTC
>TRBV29-1|13|.|.|TRBJ2-6
CSVGISGANVLTF
TGCAGCGTTGGAATCTCTGGGGCCAACGTCCTGACTTTC
>TRBV12-3/TRBV12-4|18|.|TRBD1|TRBJ2-5
CASSFWGKRQGFLETQYF
TGTGCCAGCAGTTTTTGGGGGAAAAGACAGGGGTTTTTGGAGACCCAGTACTTC
>TRBV9|17|.|TRBD2|TRBJ2-1
CASSLSRLAGGWNEQFF
TGTGCCAGCAGCCTATCGCGACTAGCGGGAGGATGGAATGAGCAGTTCTTC
>TRBV29-1|17|.|.|TRBJ2-1
CSVDGIPSRSSYNEQFF
TGCAGCGTCGACGGGATCCCTAGCCGGAGCTCCTACAATGAGCAGTTCTTC
>TRBV29-1|13|few|TRBD1|TRBJ2-7
CSVETGQGNEQYF
TGCAGCGTTGAGACGGGACAGGGGAACGAGCAGTACTTC
>TRBV9|15|.|TRBD1|TRBJ2-7
CASSVDNRGVYEQYF
TGTGCCAGCAGCGTAGATAACAGGGGGGTCTACGAGCAGTACTTC
>TRBV14|16|few|TRBD2|TRBJ2-1
CASSRTSGISNNEQSF
TGTGCCAGCAGCAGGACTAGCGGGATTAGTAACAATGAGCAGTCCTTC
>TRBV27|15|few|TRBD2|TRBJ2-1
CASGKTGTSINEQFF
TGTGCCAGCGGGAAAACCGGGACTAGCATCAATGAGCAGTTCTTC
>TRBV29-1|9|many|.|TRBJ2-5
CSPEGTRDF
TGCAGCCCCGAGGGCACCAGGGACTTC
>TRBV7-9|16|.|TRBD1|TRBJ1-4
CASSQELGTGVEKLFF
TGCGCCAGCAGCCAAGAATTGGGGACAGGGGTTGAAAAACTGTTTTTT
>TRBV29-1|15|.|.|TRBJ2-7
CSVEEAGRGDYEQYF
TGCAGCGTTGAAGAGGCTGGCAGGGGGGATTACGAGCAGTACTTC
>TRBV7-2|17|.|TRBD1|TRBJ2-2
CASSPNRDRAFTGGLFF
TGTGCCAGCAGCCCCAACCGGGACAGGGCATTCACCGGGGGGCTGTTTTTT
>TRBV6-5|14|.|.|TRBJ1-5
CASTTREGYQPQHF
TGTGCCAGCACGACCCGGGAAGGTTATCAGCCCCAGCATTTT
>TRBV3-1|18|few|TRBD2|TRBJ2-5
CASSQEQRGTPTQETQYF
TGTGCCAGCAGCCAAGAACAGCGGGGGACTCCAACACAAGAGACCCAGTACTTC
>TRBV20-1|13|few|.|TRBJ2-5
CSASKQGRETQYF
TGCAGTGCTAGCAAACAGGGAAGAGAGACCCAGTACTTC
>TRBV6-1|13|few|.|TRBJ2-7
CAGRGQLNYEQYF
TGTGCCGGCAGGGGCCAGCTGAACTACGAGCAGTACTTC
>TRBV6-5|14|.|.|TRBJ2-1
CASSGPRDGNEQFF
TGTGCCAGCAGTGGACCCCGGGACGGAAACGAGCAGTTCTTC
>TRBV5-1|15|.|TRBD1|TRBJ1-6
CASRQGGNGNSPLHF
TGCGCCAGCAGACAAGGGGGCAATGGAAATTCACCCCTCCACTTT
>TRBV12-3/TRBV12-4|15|few|.|TRBJ2-1
CASSFDDSAYNEQFF
TGTGCCAGCAGTTTCGACGACTCAGCCTACAATGAGCAGTTCTTC
>TRBV18|15|.|TRBD2|TRBJ2-3
CASSFSGEYTDTQYF
TGTGCCAGCTCCTTCAGCGGGGAGTACACAGATACGCAGTATTTT
>TRBV5-1|15|many|.|TRBJ2-5
CASSSQTTAQETQYF
TGCGCCAGCAGCTCCCAGACTACGGCACAAGAGACCCAGTACTTC
>TRBV10-3|13|.|.|TRBJ2-5
CAISAGSQETQYF
TGTGCCATCAGCGCGGGTTCCCAAGAGACCCAGTACTTC
>TRBV10-2|16|.|.|TRBJ2-5
CASSFRDPNEGETQYF
TGCGCCAGCAGTTTCCGGGACCCCAACGAAGGGGAGACCCAGTACTTC
>TRBV29-1|12|few|.|TRBJ2-1
CSVDGQPNEQFF
TGCAGCGTTGATGGCCAACCCAATGAGCAGTTCTTC
>TRBV24-1|13|few|.|TRBJ2-7
CATSGAPTYEQYF
TGTGCCACCAGTGGCGCACCAACCTACGAGCAGTACTTC
>TRBV11-3|16|.|.|TRBJ1-2
CASSLRGGTINYGYTF
TGTGCCAGCAGCCTTCGGGGGGGCACAATTAACTATGGCTACACCTTC